These 27 T cell receptor beta chains were all obtained from the same sample, sequenced in a study of blood T cell repertoires in COVID-19. Profiling relied on immunoSEQ multiplex PCR, and the TCRdb table lists in-frame clones only, not all of them. The table has 200,000 to 250,000 clones, roughly 80% seen once; the top ten hold 3% to 4%. Specimen: peripheral blood. The origin of the receptors is a young woman with acute or convalescent COVID-19.

The rearrangement uses TRBV19 and TRBJ2-7, with TRBD2 matching over 9 bases. The CDR3 covers 15 residues. The germline V gene has CDR1 LNHDA and CDR2 SQIVND (reference sequence). J lost 4 bases, V lost 1 base, and 5 bases had no gene match. The CDR3 loop is CASSIGSGSGYEQYF. The CDR3 region has the DNA TGTGCCAGTAGTATAGGTAGCGGGAGCGGGTACGAGCAGTACTTC.

This clone has just one count. V and J are TRBV27 and TRBJ2-7; the D gene is possibly TRBD1 (6 bases). The V gene's germline CDR1 is MNHEY and CDR2 SMNVEV (reference sequence). The CDR3 length is 17 residues. V was pared by 3 bases and J by 1 base, with 19 bases between. CDR3 amino acids: CASSFISRGGGSYEQYF. The CDR3 DNA reads as TGTGCCAGCAGTTTTATCTCCCGAGGGGGTGGTTCCTACGAGCAGTACTTC.

The rearrangement joins TRBV6-2 or TRBV6-3 to TRBJ2-1, with D possibly matching TRBD2 (5 bases). Germline CDR1 and CDR2: MNHEY and SVGEGT. The CDR3 covers 14 residues. V was trimmed by 0 bases and J by 6 bases, leaving 9 bases between them. CDR3 DNA sequence: TGTGCCAGCAGTTACTCGATCGCGGGCAATGAGCAGTTCTTC. This encodes CASSYSIAGNEQFF.

The genes are TRBV27 and TRBJ2-7; tentative D call: TRBD2 (6 bases). Germline loops: CDR1 MNHEY, CDR2 SMNVEV (reference sequence). The CDR3 loop spans 16 amino acids. Trimming shortened V by 0 bases and J by 2 bases, and 14 bases separated the two germline ends. The CDR3 nucleotides read TGTGCCAGCAGTTTATCGGGAGGAGGGTACCCCTACGAGCAGTACTTC. This gives the protein CASSLSGGGYPYEQYF.

V and J are TRBV30 and TRBJ2-7, with TRBD1 as a possible D gene (6 bases). The CDR3 runs to 14 residues. CDR1 and CDR2 (germline): GTSNPN, SVGIG (reference sequence). Trimming removed 1 base at V and 2 bases at J, with 12 bases between. CDR3 amino acids: CAWSGSPGAYEQYF. DNA for the CDR3: TGTGCCTGGAGTGGTTCTCCAGGGGCCTACGAGCAGTACTTC. The full variable domain, its missing parts supplied by reference TRBV30 and TRBJ2-7, is SQTIHQWPATLVQPVGSPLSLECTVEGTSNPNLYWYRQAAGRGLQLLFYSVGIGQISSEVPQNLSASRPQDRQFILSSKKLLLSDSGFYLCAWSGSPGAYEQYFGPGTRLTVT.

As DNA, the CDR3 is TGTGCCAGTAGTACGAACAGGGGGAACTATGGCTACACCTTC. It translates to CASSTNRGNYGYTF. This chain joins TRBV19 and TRBJ1-2; 8 nucleotides align to TRBD1. CDR1 is LNHDA and CDR2 is SQIVND in the germline V gene (reference sequence). J was trimmed by 2 bases and V by 4 bases; bases with no gene match: 3. This CDR3 spans 14 amino acids.

A few counts support this clone. The chain employs TRBV18 and TRBJ1-6, with 11 bases that match TRBD1. The germline V gene encodes CDR1 KGHSH and CDR2 LQKENI. Trimming took 2 bases from V and 9 from J; bases not matched to a gene: 0. The CDR3 is made up of 14 amino acids. The CDR3 DNA is TGTGCCAGCTCACCAGGGACAGGGGGTTCACCCCTCCACTTT. This codes for CASSPGTGGSPLHF.

The chain employs TRBV6-2 or TRBV6-3 and TRBJ2-7, with D possibly matching TRBD2 (5 bases). The CDR3 has 14 residues. V lost 5 bases, J lost 0 bases, and 11 bases lay in between. Germline V gene sequence: CDR1 MNHEY, CDR2 SVGEGT. The chain's CDR3 is CASSLVGSSYEQYF. The CDR3 region has the DNA TGTGCCAGCAGTCTTGTGGGGAGCTCCTACGAGCAGTACTTC.

The V call is TRBV28, the J call TRBJ2-7; TRBD1 matches 10 bases. J gave up 3 bases and V 6 bases, and 5 bases lay outside the gene matches. This CDR3 is 14 amino acids long. The germline CDR1 and CDR2 sequences are MDHEN and SYDVKM. DNA of the CDR3: TGTGCCAGCAGGGTAGGGACAGGGGTCTACGAGCAGTACTTC. As protein: CASRVGTGVYEQYF.

The chain links TRBV4-3 to TRBJ2-7; no definite D call. The germline V gene has CDR1 LGHNA and CDR2 YSLEER. The V and J ends lost 1 base and 3 bases respectively, with 10 bases between them. CDR3 length: 14 residues. The CDR3 here is CASSQGRGDYEQYF. The CDR3 coding sequence is TGCGCCAGCAGCCAAGGCCGTGGAGACTACGAGCAGTACTTC.

The chain couples TRBV27 to TRBJ1-5, with a weak D call TRBD1 (5 bases). Germline V CDR1 and CDR2: MNHEY, SMNVEV (reference sequence). V was clipped by 2 bases and J by 5 bases, with 7 bases between them. The CDR3 length is 13 residues. The CDR3 sequence is CASSLGGDQPQHF. The CDR3 DNA sequence: TGTGCCAGCAGTTTAGGGGGGGATCAGCCCCAGCATTTT.

V and J are TRBV18 and TRBJ1-5, with 8 bases aligning to TRBD1. Germline lookup yields CDR1 KGHSH and CDR2 LQKENI. The CDR3 is made up of 17 amino acids. The J segment lost 7 bases and the V segment lost 2 bases, leaving 13 bases of the junction unmatched. CDR3 sequence: CASSPFSARTGMQPQHF. CDR3 DNA: TGTGCCAGCTCACCATTTTCCGCTCGGACAGGGATGCAGCCCCAGCATTTT.

In DNA, the CDR3 is TGTGCCAGCATATCAGGGGAAGATGGCTATGGCTACACCTTC. Translated, it gives CASISGEDGYGYTF. The gene calls are TRBV11-3 and TRBJ1-2; tentatively, D is TRBD1 (6 bases). From germline, CDR1 is SGHNT and CDR2 YENEEA. V lost 7 bases, J lost 4 bases, and 16 bases lay in between. This CDR3 region has 14 residues.

This clone was seen a few times. The CDR3 nucleotides are TGTGCCAGTAGTATAGGGCGGAGAGACACTGAAGCTTTCTTT. Translating it yields CASSIGRRDTEAFF. The rearrangement links TRBV19 to TRBJ1-1; D remains ambiguous. Looked up from germline, CDR1 is LNHDA and CDR2 is SQIVND (reference sequence). V was clipped by 1 base and J by 3 bases, with 9 bases between them. The CDR3 sequence is 14 residues long.

The genes are TRBV4-2 and TRBJ1-6; unclear D gene. Trimming cost V 5 bases and J 5 bases, with 16 bases left between them. Looked up from germline, CDR1 is LGHNA and CDR2 is YNFKEQ. The length of the CDR3 is 16 residues. CDR3 region: CASSSPEEGDNSPLHF. The CDR3 bases are TGTGCCAGCAGCTCCCCGGAGGAAGGAGATAATTCACCCCTCCACTTT.

This clone was seen a handful of times. The same CDR3 arises from other DNA sequences in this sample as well. The chain combines TRBV11-2 with TRBJ2-7; TRBD2 matches at 8 bases. CDR1 is SGHAT and CDR2 is FQNNGV in the germline V gene. The J segment lost 2 bases and the V segment lost 5 bases, leaving 5 bases of the junction unmatched. This CDR3 spans 14 amino acids. The CDR3 sequence is CASSPAGLAYEQYF. The CDR3 DNA follows: TGTGCCAGCAGCCCCGCGGGACTAGCCTACGAGCAGTACTTC.

V usage is TRBV6-5 and J usage is TRBJ1-1, with a possible D match to TRBD1 (6 bases). V was clipped by 6 bases and J by 4 bases, with 15 bases between them. The CDR3 runs to 14 residues. Germline values: CDR1 MNHEY, CDR2 SVGAGI. In nucleotides, the CDR3 is TGTGCCAGCAGAAAACAGGGTGGAGGCACTGAAGCTTTCTTT. Translated: CASRKQGGGTEAFF.

The CDR3 bases are TGCGCCAGCAGCTTGGAACTAGCGGGCCGCTACGAGCAGTACTTC. Translating gives CASSLELAGRYEQYF. The chain employs TRBV5-1 and TRBJ2-7, with 9 bases identical to TRBD2. This CDR3 comprises 15 residues. The germline gives CDR1 SGHRS, CDR2 YFSETQ. The trim removed 0 bases at V and 3 bases at J, leaving 4 bases unmatched.

V is TRBV25-1 and J is TRBJ1-4, with D unclear. Trimming took 0 bases from V and 5 from J, leaving 4 bases between them. Germline values: CDR1 MGHDK, CDR2 SYGVNS. This CDR3 region has 13 residues. Here the CDR3 DNA reads TGTGCCAGCAGTGAATATCTAAATGAAAAACTGTTTTTT. Translated: CASSEYLNEKLFF. The complete variable domain, with remaining parts taken from reference TRBV25-1 and TRBJ1-4, reads EADIYQTPRYLVIGTGKKITLECSQTMGHDKMYWYQQDPGMELHLIHYSYGVNSTEKGDLSSESTVSRIRTEHFPLTLESARPSHTSQYLCASSEYLNEKLFFGSGTQLSVL.

The chain joins TRBV28 to TRBJ1-6; D ambiguous. Germline CDR1 MDHEN, CDR2 SYDVKM. Trimming removed 6 bases from V and 6 bases from J, with 15 bases in between. CDR3 length: 15 amino acids. CDR3 coding DNA: TGTGCCAGCAGAGCGGGAGGGATGGGTAATTCACCCCTCCACTTT. This encodes CASRAGGMGNSPLHF.

The chain has TRBV4-3 and TRBJ2-7, with 9 bases identical to TRBD1. The J segment lost 4 bases and the V segment lost 5 bases, leaving 9 bases of the junction unmatched. The CDR3 extends over 15 amino acids. Germline lookup yields CDR1 LGHNA and CDR2 YSLEER. The CDR3 bases are TGCGCCAGCAGCGCCGCGGGGACAGGGATGTACGAGCAGTACTTC. It yields the protein CASSAAGTGMYEQYF.

This sequence joins TRBV30 and TRBJ1-4; a weak D match, TRBD1 (6 bases). Between the trimmed V and J ends, which lost 2 bases and 8 bases, there was a span of 12 bases. CDR3 length: 13 amino acids. Germline assignment: CDR1 GTSNPN and CDR2 SVGIG (reference sequence). The CDR3 DNA is TGTGCCTGGAGTCAACAGGGAGGGGAAAAACTGTTTTTT. Translating gives CAWSQQGGEKLFF.

The rearrangement uses TRBV4-3 and TRBJ2-3, with 9 bases aligning to TRBD1. This CDR3 has 15 amino acids. CDR1 and CDR2 from the germline V gene are LGHNA and YSLEER. The J segment lost 6 bases and the V segment lost 0 bases, leaving 4 bases of the junction unmatched. The CDR3 protein is CASSQEDRGGDTQYF. CDR3 nucleotides: TGCGCCAGCAGCCAAGAGGACAGGGGAGGGGATACGCAGTATTTT.

J is TRBJ2-3 and V is TRBV6-6; tentative D call: TRBD1 (6 bases). Germline values: CDR1 MNHNY, CDR2 SVGAGI (reference sequence). V gave up 7 bases and J gave up 3 bases, with 14 bases separating them. CDR3 length: 14 amino acids. The CDR3 protein is CASIRGGATDTQYF. The CDR3 DNA reads TGTGCCAGCATAAGAGGGGGAGCAACAGATACGCAGTATTTT.

The chain carries TRBV2 and TRBJ2-1; possible D gene TRBD2, 6 bases. The CDR3 totals 14 residues. V was cut by 7 bases and J by 6 bases, with 16 bases left in between. Germline CDR1 and CDR2: SNHLY and FYNNEI. The CDR3 protein is CASIREAGGNEQFF. As DNA, the CDR3 is TGTGCCAGCATCAGGGAGGCTGGGGGCAATGAGCAGTTCTTC. The full variable domain, its missing parts supplied by reference TRBV2 and TRBJ2-1, is EPEVTQTPSHQVTQMGQEVILRCVPISNHLYFYWYRQILGQKVEFLVSFYNNEISEKSEIFDDQFSVERPDGSNFTLKIRSTKLEDSAMYFCASIREAGGNEQFFGPGTRLTVL.

The rearrangement joins TRBV27 to TRBJ2-6, with D maybe TRBD1 (6 bases). Germline V gene sequence: CDR1 MNHEY, CDR2 SMNVEV (reference sequence). This CDR3 has 18 amino acids. V was trimmed by 5 bases and J by 0 bases, leaving 17 bases between them. CDR3 sequence (DNA): TGTGCCAGCAGTCGCACAGGGATATCCCCCTCTGGGGCCAACGTCCTGACTTTC. This translates into CASSRTGISPSGANVLTF.

The chain joins TRBV4-3 to TRBJ2-7; 11 positions agree with TRBD2. The CDR3 has 15 amino acids. The germline CDR1 and CDR2 sequences are LGHNA and YSLEER. Trimming at V came to 4 bases and at J to 4 bases, leaving 6 bases not matched to a gene. In nucleotides, the CDR3 is TGCGCCAGCAGCCCTGGTACTAGCGGGAGTTACGAGCAGTACTTC. Translation: CASSPGTSGSYEQYF.